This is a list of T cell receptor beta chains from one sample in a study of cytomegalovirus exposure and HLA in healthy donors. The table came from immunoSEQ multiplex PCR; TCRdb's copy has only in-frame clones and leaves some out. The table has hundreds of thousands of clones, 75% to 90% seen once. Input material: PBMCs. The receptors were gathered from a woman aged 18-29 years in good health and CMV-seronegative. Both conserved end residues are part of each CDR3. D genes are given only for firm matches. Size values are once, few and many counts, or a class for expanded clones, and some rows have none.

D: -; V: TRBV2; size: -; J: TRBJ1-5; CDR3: CASSEQGNNQPQHF; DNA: TGTGCCAGCAGTGAACAGGGGAACAATCAGCCCCAGCATTTT
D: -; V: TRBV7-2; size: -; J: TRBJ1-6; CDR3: CASSLRTENSPLHF; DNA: TGTGCCAGCAGCTTGAGAACCGAGAATTCACCCCTCCACTTT
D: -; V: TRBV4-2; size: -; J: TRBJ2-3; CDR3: CASSQGGSTDTQYF; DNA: TGTGCCAGCAGCCAAGGCGGGAGCACAGATACGCAGTATTTT
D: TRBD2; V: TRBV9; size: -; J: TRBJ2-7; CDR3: CASSPQGLAGEEQYF; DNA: TGTGCCAGCAGCCCCCAAGGACTAGCGGGAGAGGAGCAGTACTTC
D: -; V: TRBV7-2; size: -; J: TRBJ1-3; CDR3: CASSLDRSGNTIYF; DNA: TGTGCCAGCAGCTTAGACAGGTCTGGAAACACCATATATTTT
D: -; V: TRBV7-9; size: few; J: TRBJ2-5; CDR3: CASSLKRGWETQYF; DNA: TGTGCCAGCAGCTTGAAGAGAGGGTGGGAGACCCAGTACTTC
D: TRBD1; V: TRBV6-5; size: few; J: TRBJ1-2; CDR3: CASRRGQGIYGYTF; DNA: TGTGCCAGCAGAAGGGGACAGGGGATCTATGGCTACACCTTC
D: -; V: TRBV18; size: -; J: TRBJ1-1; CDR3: CASSPLDRSSTEAFF; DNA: TGTGCCAGCTCACCACTCGACAGGTCCTCTACTGAAGCTTTCTTT
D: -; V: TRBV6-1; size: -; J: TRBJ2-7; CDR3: CASSETWTSAEQYF; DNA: TGTGCCAGCAGTGAGACTTGGACATCGGCGGAGCAGTACTTC
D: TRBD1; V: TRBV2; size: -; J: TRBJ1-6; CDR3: CASSVQGGYNSPLHF; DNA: TGTGCCAGCAGTGTCCAGGGGGGATATAATTCACCCCTCCACTTT
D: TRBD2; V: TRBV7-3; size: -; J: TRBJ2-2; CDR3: CASSSTRTSGSGTGELFF; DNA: TGTGCCAGCAGCTCCACCCGGACTAGCGGGAGCGGCACCGGGGAGCTGTTTTTT
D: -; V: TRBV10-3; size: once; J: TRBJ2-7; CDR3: CAQAPGRDSHEQYF; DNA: TGTGCCCAAGCTCCGGGACGGGACTCCCACGAGCAGTACTTC
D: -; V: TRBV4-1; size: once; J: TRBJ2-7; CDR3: CASSQASTEAAYEQYF; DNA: TGCGCCAGCAGCCAAGCTTCCACAGAAGCTGCCTACGAGCAGTACTTC
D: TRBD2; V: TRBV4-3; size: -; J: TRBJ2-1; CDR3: CASSQDGSGRRNEQFF; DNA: TGCGCCAGCAGCCAGGACGGGAGCGGGAGAAGGAATGAGCAGTTCTTC
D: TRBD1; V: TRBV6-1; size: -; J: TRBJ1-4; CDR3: CASDTGVNEKLFF; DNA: TGTGCCAGTGATACAGGGGTTAATGAAAAACTGTTTTTT
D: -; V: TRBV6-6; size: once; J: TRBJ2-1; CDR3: CASSYSQDEQFF; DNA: TGTGCCAGCAGTTACTCCCAGGATGAGCAGTTCTTC
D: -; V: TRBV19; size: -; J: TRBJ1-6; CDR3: CASSERQNSPLHF; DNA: TGTGCCAGTAGTGAGAGACAGAATTCACCCCTCCACTTT
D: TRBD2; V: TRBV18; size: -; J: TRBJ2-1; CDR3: CASSLNPGGPMDLYNEQFF; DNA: TGTGCCAGCTCACTTAACCCGGGGGGACCCATGGATTTATACAATGAGCAGTTCTTC
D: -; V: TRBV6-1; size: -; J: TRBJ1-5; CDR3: CASGGLLGDQPQHF; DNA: TGTGCCAGCGGTGGACTCCTCGGAGATCAGCCCCAGCATTTT
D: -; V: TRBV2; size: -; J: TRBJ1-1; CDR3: CASSGAPFMNTEAFF; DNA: TGTGCCAGCAGTGGGGCGCCCTTCATGAACACTGAAGCTTTCTTT
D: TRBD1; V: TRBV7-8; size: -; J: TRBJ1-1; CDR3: CASSTRWGTGGPAFF; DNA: TGTGCCAGCAGCACTCGGTGGGGGACAGGGGGACCGGCTTTCTTT
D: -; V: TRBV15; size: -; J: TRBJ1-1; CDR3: CATSRVGQSTEAFF; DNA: TGTGCCACCAGCAGAGTCGGACAGAGCACTGAAGCTTTCTTT
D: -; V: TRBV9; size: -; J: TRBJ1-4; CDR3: CASSPRGKGEKLFF; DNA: TGTGCCAGCAGCCCCAGGGGTAAAGGTGAAAAACTGTTTTTT
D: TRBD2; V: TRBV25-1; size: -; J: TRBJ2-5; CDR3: CASSDETSGGEQETQYF; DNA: TGTGCCAGCAGTGATGAGACTAGCGGGGGTGAACAGGAGACCCAGTACTTC
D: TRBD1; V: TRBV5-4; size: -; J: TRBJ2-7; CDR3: CASSYRGRTYEQYF; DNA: TGTGCCAGCAGCTACAGGGGGAGGACCTACGAGCAGTACTTC
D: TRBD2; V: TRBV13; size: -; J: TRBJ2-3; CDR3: CASSLGRVTGTDTQYF; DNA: TGTGCCAGCAGCTTGGGGAGGGTGACAGGCACAGATACGCAGTATTTT
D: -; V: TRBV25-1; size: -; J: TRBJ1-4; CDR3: CASSDPTEANEKLFF; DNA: TGTGCCAGCAGTGATCCGACAGAAGCTAATGAAAAACTGTTTTTT
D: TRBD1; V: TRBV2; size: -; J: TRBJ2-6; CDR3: CASSEQGARSGANVLTF; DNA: TGTGCCAGCAGTGAACAGGGGGCGCGATCTGGGGCCAACGTCCTGACTTTC
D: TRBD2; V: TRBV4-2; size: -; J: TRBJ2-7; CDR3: CASSQDRLAGDEQYF; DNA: TGTGCCAGCAGCCAAGATCGGCTAGCGGGAGACGAGCAGTACTTC
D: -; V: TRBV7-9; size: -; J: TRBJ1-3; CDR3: CSSSLGGIAGAGNTIYF; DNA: TGTTCCAGCAGCTTAGGAGGGATTGCAGGTGCTGGAAACACCATATATTTT
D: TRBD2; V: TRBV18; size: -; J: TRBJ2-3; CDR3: CASSPPGLAGGSSPPTDTQYF; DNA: TGTGCCAGCTCACCACCGGGACTAGCGGGAGGCTCCTCACCACCCACAGATACGCAGTATTTT
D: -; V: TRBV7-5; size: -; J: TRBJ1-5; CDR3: CVRSLSRGQSDQPQHF; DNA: TGTGTCAGAAGCTTGTCGAGAGGACAGTCTGATCAGCCCCAGCATTTT
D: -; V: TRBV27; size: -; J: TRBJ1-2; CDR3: CASSAVIWSYGYTF; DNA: TGTGCCAGCAGTGCGGTTATCTGGTCCTATGGCTACACCTTC
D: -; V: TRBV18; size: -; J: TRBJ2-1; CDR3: CASSPPTGVHSYEQFF; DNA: TGTGCCAGCTCACCACCTACGGGAGTACACAGTTATGAGCAGTTCTTC
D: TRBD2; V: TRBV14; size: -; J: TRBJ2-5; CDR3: CASSQGLLAGGRETQYF; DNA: TGTGCCAGCAGCCAAGGACTACTAGCGGGGGGGCGAGAGACCCAGTACTTC
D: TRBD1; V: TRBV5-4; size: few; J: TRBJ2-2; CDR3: CASSLEGAGTGELFF; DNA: TGTGCCAGCAGCTTGGAGGGGGCTGGGACCGGGGAGCTGTTTTTT
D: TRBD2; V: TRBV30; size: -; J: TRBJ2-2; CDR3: CAWSPLAENTGELFF; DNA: TGTGCCTGGAGTCCCCTAGCGGAGAACACCGGGGAGCTGTTTTTT
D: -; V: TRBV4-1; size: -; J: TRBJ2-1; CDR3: CASSQLGSRYNEQFF; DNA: TGCGCCAGCAGCCAACTCGGGAGTCGCTACAATGAGCAGTTCTTC
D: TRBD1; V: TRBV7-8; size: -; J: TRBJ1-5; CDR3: CASSLGSRGNNQPQHF; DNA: TGTGCCAGCAGCTTAGGATCCAGGGGGAACAATCAGCCCCAGCATTTT
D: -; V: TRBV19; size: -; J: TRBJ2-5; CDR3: CASSISRSGTQYF; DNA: TGTGCCAGTAGTATTTCTCGATCCGGGACCCAGTACTTC
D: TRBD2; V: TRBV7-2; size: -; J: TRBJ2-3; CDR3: CASSPAGLAAGDTQYF; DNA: TGTGCCAGCAGCCCCGCGGGACTAGCGGCCGGGGATACGCAGTATTTT
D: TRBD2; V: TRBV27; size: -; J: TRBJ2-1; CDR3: CASSSPASGIRYEQFF; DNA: TGTGCCAGCAGTTCCCCGGCTAGCGGGATTAGGTATGAGCAGTTCTTC
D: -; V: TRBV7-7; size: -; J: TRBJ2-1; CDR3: CASSLAAGSAYNEQFF; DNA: TGTGCCAGCAGCCTGGCCGCGGGGAGCGCCTACAATGAGCAGTTCTTC
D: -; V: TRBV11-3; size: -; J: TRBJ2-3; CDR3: CASSSGLKRTDTQYF; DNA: TGTGCCAGCAGTTCCGGACTAAAGAGAACAGATACGCAGTATTTT
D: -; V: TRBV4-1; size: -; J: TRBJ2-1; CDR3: CASSQVRGGFPNEQFF; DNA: TGCGCCAGCAGCCAAGTGAGGGGGGGCTTCCCCAATGAGCAGTTCTTC
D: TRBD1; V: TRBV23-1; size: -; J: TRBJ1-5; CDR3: CASSPGTGVYSGDYNQPQHF; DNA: TGCGCCAGCAGTCCCGGGACAGGGGTATATTCGGGGGATTATAATCAGCCCCAGCATTTT
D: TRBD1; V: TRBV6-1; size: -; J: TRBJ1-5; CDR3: CASSTGQGFNQPQHF; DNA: TGTGCCAGCAGTACGGGACAGGGGTTCAATCAGCCCCAGCATTTT
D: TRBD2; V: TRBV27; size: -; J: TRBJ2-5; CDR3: CASSTLTSGLQETQYF; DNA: TGTGCCAGCAGTACCCTGACTAGCGGGCTCCAAGAGACCCAGTACTTC
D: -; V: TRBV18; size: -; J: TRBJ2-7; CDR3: CASSPGDGREVGEQYF; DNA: TGTGCCAGCTCACCAGGGGACGGGAGAGAGGTTGGTGAGCAGTACTTC
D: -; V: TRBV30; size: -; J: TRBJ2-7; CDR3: CAWLRDNSYEQYF; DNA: TGTGCCTGGCTCCGGGACAACTCCTACGAGCAGTACTTC
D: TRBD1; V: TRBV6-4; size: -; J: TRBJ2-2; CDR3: CASSGGQGNGELFF; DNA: TGTGCCAGCAGTGGTGGACAGGGGAACGGGGAGCTGTTTTTT
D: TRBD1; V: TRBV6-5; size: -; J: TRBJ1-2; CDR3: CASSYSIAGGSGYTF; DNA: TGTGCCAGCAGTTACTCGATCGCAGGGGGGTCGGGCTACACCTTC
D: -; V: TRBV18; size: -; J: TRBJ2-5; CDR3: CASSRTVQETQYF; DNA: TGTGCCAGCTCACGGACAGTCCAAGAGACCCAGTACTTC
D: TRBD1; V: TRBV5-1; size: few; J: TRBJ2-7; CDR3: CASSLRVGAGGRYEQYF; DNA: TGCGCCAGCAGCTTGAGGGTAGGGGCAGGGGGCCGGTACGAGCAGTACTTC
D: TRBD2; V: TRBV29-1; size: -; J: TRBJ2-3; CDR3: CSVEAPPLAGGSTDTQYF; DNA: TGCAGCGTTGAAGCCCCTCCCCTAGCGGGAGGCAGCACAGATACGCAGTATTTT
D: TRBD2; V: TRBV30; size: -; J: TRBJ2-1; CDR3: CAWSGLAAYNEQFF; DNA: TGTGCCTGGAGCGGACTAGCGGCTTACAATGAGCAGTTCTTC
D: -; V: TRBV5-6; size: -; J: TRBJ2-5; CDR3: CASSLGSQETQYF; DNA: TGTGCCAGCAGCTTGGGGAGCCAAGAGACCCAGTACTTC
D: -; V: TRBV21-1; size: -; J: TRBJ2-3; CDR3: CASTGTSGSIDTQYF; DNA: TGTGCCAGCACCGGGACTAGCGGGAGTATAGATACGCAGTATTTT
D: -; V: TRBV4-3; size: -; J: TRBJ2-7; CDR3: CASSQRHPSYEQYF; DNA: TGCGCCAGCAGCCAGCGGCACCCCTCCTACGAGCAGTACTTC
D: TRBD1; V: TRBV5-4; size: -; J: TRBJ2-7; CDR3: CASSSTGTGGFEQYF; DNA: TGTGCCAGCAGCTCTACCGGGACAGGGGGATTCGAGCAGTACTTC